What follows describes a single T cell receptor beta chain. Its antigen is undetermined. Different DNA sequences within this sample yield the same CDR3. This specimen belongs to a study of shared clonotypes between healthy human individuals. Looking at the study overall: Donor ages ranged 18 to 49 years: a couple of women, three men. Overall study results and limits: Sampling involved blood alone; tissue repertoires likely differ.

Naive CD8 cells were CD45RO-negative, positively selected for CCR7, excluding terminally differentiated effector memory CD45RA+ cells. The V and J ends lost 5 bases and 3 bases respectively, with 10 bases between them. Per the germline V gene, CDR1 is SEHNR and CDR2 is FQNEAQ (reference sequence). The CDR3 has 13 residues. Across several immunoSEQ plates, the genomic DNA of each subset was split evenly. Generated by immunoSEQ multiplex PCR, the TCRdb table keeps only in-frame clones and is missing some. Among 2 million to 2.5 million clones listed, about 95% were seen once. This chain links TRBV7-9 with TRBJ2-5, with D perhaps given as TRBD1 or TRBD2 (6 bases each). The receptor's source is a young man in good health. Sequencing input: naive CD8+ T cells sorted from blood. The CDR3 sequence is CASSLGGKETQYF. The CDR3 DNA is TGTGCCAGCAGCCTAGGGGGGAAAGAGACCCAGTACTTC.